These 10 T cell receptor beta chains were all obtained from the same sample, sequenced in a study of T-cell reconstitution after alpha-beta-depleted transplantation in children (dated by TCRdb to the mid-2010s). The label giving this sample's treatment or condition can be read as: allogeneic hematopoietic cell transplantation with graft depleted of TCRalphabeta T cells and CD19 B cells. Library preparation was by PCR. The run used an Illumina HiSeq 2500. Molecular barcoding was employed in the preparation of TCR libraries, with unique molecular identifiers being used to normalize TCRbeta repertoire quantification. TCRdb took the public reads, trimmed them with fastp at Q25, ran MiXCR for clone calling and kept in-frame beta chains. CDR3 protein duplicates are merged, each entry listing the most common genes and DNA. The sample table shows approximately 500,000 distinct CDR3 sequences, and roughly a tenth are seen once. The top ten clones comprise approximately 2% of the sample.

Sequencing was performed on PBMCs, taken before TCRalphabeta/CD19-depleted stem cell transplant. The receptor source for this set is a child younger than 10 with inherited bone marrow failure, due to receive a stem cell transplant.

The sample holds many counts of this clonotype. The chain has TRBV7-2 and TRBJ2-1, with D perhaps TRBD2 (5 bases). CDR1 SGHTA and CDR2 FQGNSA come from the germline V gene. The CDR3 sequence is 14 residues long. With 5 bases removed from V and 7 bases from J, the gap between germline ends came to 15 bases. This chain's CDR3 is CASSLRRGQNEQFF. CDR3 coding DNA: TGTGCCAGCAGCCTTCGTCGGGGTCAGAATGAGCAGTTCTTC.

This clonotype was observed at least ten times. The rearrangement joins TRBV20-1 to TRBJ1-1; D perhaps matches TRBD1 (5 bases). Trimming removed 5 bases at V and 1 base at J, with 17 bases between. The CDR3 loop spans 15 amino acids. Germline lookup yields CDR1 DFQATT and CDR2 SNEGSKA (reference sequence). CDR3 amino acids: CSASFAGTGNTEAFF. CDR3 DNA sequence: TGCAGTGCTTCTTTTGCGGGGACGGGGAACACTGAAGCTTTCTTT.

This clonotype was seen ten or more times. V gene TRBV7-2 combines with J gene TRBJ2-1, with no clear D. Germline loops: CDR1 SGHTA, CDR2 FQGNSA. The CDR3 is 13 residues long. The V and J ends lost 5 bases and 7 bases respectively, with 12 bases between them. CDR3 sequence reads: CASSLDRSNEQFF. As DNA, the CDR3 is TGTGCCAGCAGCCTTGACCGATCGAATGAGCAGTTCTTC.

V is TRBV20-1 and J is TRBJ2-5; TRBD1 is a possible D gene (6 bases). Germline CDR1 reads DFQATT; CDR2 reads SNEGSKA (reference sequence). Deletions cut 7 bases from V and 4 bases from J, with 25 bases between. This CDR3 has 16 amino acids. CDR3 in DNA: TGCAGTGGAACGGGTGGGGGCCAATTATACGGAGAGACCCAGTACTTC. It translates to CSGTGGGQLYGETQYF.

The chain joins TRBV20-1 to TRBJ1-5, with D possibly being TRBD1 (5 bases). Trimming left V 8 bases short and J 0 bases short, with 17 bases between. CDR1 is DFQATT and CDR2 is SNEGSKA in the germline V gene (reference sequence). The CDR3 has 15 amino acids. CDR3 nucleotide sequence: TGCAGTCCAGCGCGGGGCGGTGGTAGCAATCAGCCCCAGCATTTT. Translation: CSPARGGGSNQPQHF.

The rearrangement uses TRBV30 and TRBJ2-7, with 7 bases fitting TRBD1. Germline CDR1 is GTSNPN and CDR2 is SVGIG (reference sequence). Trimming took 0 bases from V and 5 from J; bases not matched to a gene: 7. This CDR3 contains 14 residues. CDR3 protein: CAWSVGTVHDEQYF. As DNA, the CDR3 is TGTGCCTGGAGTGTCGGGACAGTTCATGACGAGCAGTACTTC.

The table lists this clonotype with many counts. This CDR3 is CSVNNLGTGLGTEAFF. CDR3 nucleotides: TGCAGCGTTAACAACTTAGGGACAGGGCTAGGCACTGAAGCTTTCTTT. V is TRBV29-1 and J is TRBJ1-1, with 9 bases lining up with TRBD1. The CDR3 loop spans 16 amino acids. Per germline, CDR1 SQVTM and CDR2 ANQGSEA. J was trimmed by 4 bases and V by 5 bases; bases with no gene match: 14.

This clonotype occurred many times. V gene TRBV27 combines with J gene TRBJ2-2; no definite D call. The V gene's germline CDR1 is MNHEY and CDR2 SMNVEV (reference sequence). Trimming pared 0 bases from V and 5 bases from J, leaving 4 bases between. The CDR3 loop spans 13 amino acids. The CDR3 region has the DNA TGTGCCAGCAGTTTATCTCGAACCGGGGAGCTGTTTTTT. Translating gives CASSLSRTGELFF.

This clonotype was counted many times. The chain links TRBV28 to TRBJ2-1, with 12 bases aligning to TRBD2. CDR3 length: 15 residues. Looked up from germline, CDR1 is MDHEN and CDR2 is SYDVKM. The V and J ends lost 3 bases and 6 bases, in that order; junction bases with no gene match: 3. The CDR3 spells CASSFTSGRTNEQFF. CDR3 DNA: TGTGCCAGCAGTTTCACTAGCGGGAGGACCAATGAGCAGTTCTTC. Looking up the rest from reference TRBV28 and TRBJ2-1 gives the full variable domain: DVKVTQSSRYLVKRTGEKVFLECVQDMDHENMFWYRQDPGLGLRLIYFSYDVKMKEKGDIPEGYSVSREKKERFSLILESASTNQTSMYLCASSFTSGRTNEQFFGPGTRLTVL.

This clonotype appeared a few times. The chain employs TRBV30 and TRBJ1-1; D unclear. CDR3 length: 13 amino acids. Per the germline V gene, CDR1 is GTSNPN and CDR2 is SVGIG (reference sequence). V was clipped by 6 bases and J by 3 bases, with 14 bases between them. DNA for the CDR3: TGTGCCTGCCTACTCCGAGGGTACACTGAAGCTTTCTTT. Amino acid sequence: CACLLRGYTEAFF.